The present entry profiles one T cell receptor beta chain with its context. Its antigen is not known. A second roughly 6 to 12 cycle PCR used barcoded and J-beta primers. All samples yielded 2.5 million or more CDR3-containing paired-end reads. TCRdb reanalysed the 5' RACE reads using MiXCR and keeps one entry per CDR3 protein. In the table there are hundreds of thousands of distinct CDR3 sequences, under 70% of which are singletons. This sample is drawn from a study of blood T cells in healthy people across ages. General study points: Reliance upon unsorted PBMCs precluded definitive naive versus antigen-experienced comparison. Expanded clonotype changes were possibly confounded by unknown donor CMV status.

V was trimmed by 2 bases and J by 5 bases, leaving 15 bases between them. The CDR3 is made up of 14 amino acids. Per germline, CDR1 SQVTM and CDR2 ANQGSEA. The clonotype originates from a man aged 55 to 69 in good health. V and J are TRBV29-1 and TRBJ2-5; the D is unclear. Sequenced: blood. As DNA, the CDR3 is TGCAGCGTTGAACTGAGTCGAGTGCGGGAGACCCAGTACTTC. Protein product: CSVELSRVRETQYF.